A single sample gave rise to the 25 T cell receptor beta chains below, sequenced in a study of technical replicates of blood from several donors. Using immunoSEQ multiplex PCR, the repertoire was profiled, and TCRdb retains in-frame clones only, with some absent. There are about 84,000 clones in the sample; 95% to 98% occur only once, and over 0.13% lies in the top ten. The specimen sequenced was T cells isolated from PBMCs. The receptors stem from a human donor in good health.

The CDR3 here is CASSLGPGTLNTGELFF. DNA for the CDR3: TGTGCCAGCAGCTTAGGGCCCGGGACTCTTAACACCGGGGAGCTGTTTTTT. V and J are TRBV11-2 and TRBJ2-2; TRBD2 is a possible D gene (6 bases). Germline CDR1 and CDR2: SGHAT and FQNNGV. CDR3 length equals 17 residues. The V end lost 1 base, the J end lost 2 bases, and 14 bases lay between the germline ends.

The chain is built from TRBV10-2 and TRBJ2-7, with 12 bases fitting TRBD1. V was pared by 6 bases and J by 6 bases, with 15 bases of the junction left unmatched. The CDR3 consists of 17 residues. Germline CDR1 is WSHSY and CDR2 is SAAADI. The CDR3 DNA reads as TGCGCCAGCAGGGCCGGGACAGGGGGCGCAGATCGCGGCGAGCAGTACTTC. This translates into CASRAGTGGADRGEQYF.

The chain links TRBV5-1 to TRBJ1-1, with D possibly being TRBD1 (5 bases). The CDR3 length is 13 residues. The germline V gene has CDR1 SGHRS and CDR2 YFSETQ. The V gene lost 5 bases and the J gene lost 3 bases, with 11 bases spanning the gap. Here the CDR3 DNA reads TGCGCCAGCAGGGGGAGGGGTGACACTGAAGCTTTCTTT. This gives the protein CASRGRGDTEAFF.

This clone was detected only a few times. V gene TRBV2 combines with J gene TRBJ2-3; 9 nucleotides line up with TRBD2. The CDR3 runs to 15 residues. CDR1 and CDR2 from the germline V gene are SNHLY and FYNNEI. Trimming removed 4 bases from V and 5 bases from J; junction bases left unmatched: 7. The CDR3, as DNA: TGTGCCAGCAGTGGCGGGGGGGCCAATGGAGATACGCAGTATTTT. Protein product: CASSGGGANGDTQYF.

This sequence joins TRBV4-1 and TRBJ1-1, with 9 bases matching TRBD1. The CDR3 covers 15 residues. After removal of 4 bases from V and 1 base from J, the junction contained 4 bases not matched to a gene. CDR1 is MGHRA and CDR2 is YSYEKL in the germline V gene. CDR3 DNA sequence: TGCGCCAGCAGCCGACCGGGACAGGGGAACACTGAAGCTTTCTTT. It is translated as CASSRPGQGNTEAFF.

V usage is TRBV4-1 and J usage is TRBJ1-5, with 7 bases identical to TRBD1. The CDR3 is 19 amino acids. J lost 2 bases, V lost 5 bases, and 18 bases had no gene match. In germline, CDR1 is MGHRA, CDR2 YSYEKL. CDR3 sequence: CASSGEGSGGRGGNQPQHF. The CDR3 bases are TGCGCCAGCAGCGGGGAAGGATCAGGGGGACGTGGAGGCAATCAGCCCCAGCATTTT.

Here the CDR3 reads CSSRTGVDTEAFF. The DNA for the CDR3 is TGCAGCTCCAGGACAGGGGTGGACACTGAAGCTTTCTTT. The chain couples TRBV29-1 to TRBJ1-1; 9 bases are shared with TRBD1. The V segment lost 8 bases and the J segment 3 bases; nucleotides outside the gene matches: 7. Germline V gene sequence: CDR1 SQVTM, CDR2 ANQGSEA. The CDR3 is 13 residues long.

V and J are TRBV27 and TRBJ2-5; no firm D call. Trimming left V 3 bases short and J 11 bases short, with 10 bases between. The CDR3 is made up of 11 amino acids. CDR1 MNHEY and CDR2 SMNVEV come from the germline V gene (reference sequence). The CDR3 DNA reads TGTGCCAGCAGTTTTTCTAGGTCTCAGTACTTC. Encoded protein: CASSFSRSQYF.

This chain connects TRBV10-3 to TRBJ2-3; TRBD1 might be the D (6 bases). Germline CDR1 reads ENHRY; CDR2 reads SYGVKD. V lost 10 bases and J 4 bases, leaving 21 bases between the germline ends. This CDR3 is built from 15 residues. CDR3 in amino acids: CASSRGLGASDTQYF. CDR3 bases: TGTGCCAGCTCGAGAGGTTTGGGGGCGTCAGATACGCAGTATTTT.

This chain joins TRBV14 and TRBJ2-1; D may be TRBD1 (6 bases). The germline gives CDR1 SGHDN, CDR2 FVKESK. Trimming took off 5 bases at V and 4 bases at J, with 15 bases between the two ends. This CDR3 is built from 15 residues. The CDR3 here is CASSSGTRHYNEQFF. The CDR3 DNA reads TGTGCCAGCAGCTCCGGGACACGGCATTACAATGAGCAGTTCTTC.

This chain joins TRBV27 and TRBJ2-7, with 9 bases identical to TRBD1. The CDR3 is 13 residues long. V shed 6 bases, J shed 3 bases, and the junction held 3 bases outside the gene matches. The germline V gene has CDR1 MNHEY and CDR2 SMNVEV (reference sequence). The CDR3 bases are TGTGCCAGCAGCATGACAGGGGGCTACGAGCAGTACTTC. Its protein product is CASSMTGGYEQYF.

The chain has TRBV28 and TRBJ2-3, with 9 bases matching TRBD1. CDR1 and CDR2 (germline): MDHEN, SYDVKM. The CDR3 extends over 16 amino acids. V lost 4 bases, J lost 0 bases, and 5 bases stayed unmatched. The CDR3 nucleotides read TGTGCCAGCAGTTACAGGGGGCGCGAGAGCACAGATACGCAGTATTTT. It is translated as CASSYRGRESTDTQYF.

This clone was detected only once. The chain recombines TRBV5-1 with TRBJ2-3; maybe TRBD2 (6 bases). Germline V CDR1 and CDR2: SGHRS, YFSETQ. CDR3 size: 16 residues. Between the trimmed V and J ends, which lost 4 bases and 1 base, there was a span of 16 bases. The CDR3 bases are TGCGCCAGCAGCCCAGGTTGGGGGGAACGCACAGATACGCAGTATTTT. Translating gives CASSPGWGERTDTQYF.

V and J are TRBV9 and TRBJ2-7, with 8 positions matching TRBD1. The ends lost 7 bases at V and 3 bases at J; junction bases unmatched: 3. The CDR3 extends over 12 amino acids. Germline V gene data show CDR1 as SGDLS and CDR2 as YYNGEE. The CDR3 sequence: CASGRGLYEQYF. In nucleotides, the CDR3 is TGTGCCAGCGGCAGGGGGCTCTACGAGCAGTACTTC.

The CDR3 sequence: CAWSVPGGLLSEQYF. The CDR3 DNA reads as TGTGCCTGGAGTGTTCCAGGGGGCCTCCTCTCCGAGCAGTACTTC. The chain is built from TRBV30 and TRBJ2-7; TRBD1 agrees at 8 bases. Germline CDR1 is GTSNPN and CDR2 is SVGIG (reference sequence). The V and J ends lost 0 bases and 6 bases, in that order; junction bases with no gene match: 10. This CDR3 contains 15 residues.

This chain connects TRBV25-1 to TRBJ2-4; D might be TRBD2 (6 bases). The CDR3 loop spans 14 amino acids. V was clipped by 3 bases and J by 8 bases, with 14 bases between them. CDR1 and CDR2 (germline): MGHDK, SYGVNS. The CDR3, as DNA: TGTGCCAGCAGTGACTGGACTAAAGGGGACATTCAGTACTTC. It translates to CASSDWTKGDIQYF. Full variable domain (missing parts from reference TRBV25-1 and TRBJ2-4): EADIYQTPRYLVIGTGKKITLECSQTMGHDKMYWYQQDPGMELHLIHYSYGVNSTEKGDLSSESTVSRIRTEHFPLTLESARPSHTSQYLCASSDWTKGDIQYFGAGTRLSVL.

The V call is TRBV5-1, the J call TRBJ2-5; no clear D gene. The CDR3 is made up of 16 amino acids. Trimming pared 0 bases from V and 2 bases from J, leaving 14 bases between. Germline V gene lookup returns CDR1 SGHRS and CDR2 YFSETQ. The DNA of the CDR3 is TGCGCCAGCAGCTTGGACCTCCGAGCAGGTCAAGAGACCCAGTACTTC. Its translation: CASSLDLRAGQETQYF. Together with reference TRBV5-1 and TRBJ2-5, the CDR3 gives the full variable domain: KAGVTQTPRYLIKTRGQQVTLSCSPISGHRSVSWYQQTPGQGLQFLFEYFSETQRNKGNFPGRFSGRQFSNSRSEMNVSTLELGDSALYLCASSLDLRAGQETQYFGPGTRLLVL.

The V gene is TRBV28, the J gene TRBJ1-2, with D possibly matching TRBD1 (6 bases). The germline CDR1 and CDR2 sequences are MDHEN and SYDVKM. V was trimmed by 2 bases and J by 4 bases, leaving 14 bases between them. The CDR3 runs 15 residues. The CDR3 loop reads CASSLIQGSGYGYTF. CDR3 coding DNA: TGTGCCAGCAGTTTAATACAGGGATCAGGCTATGGCTACACCTTC.

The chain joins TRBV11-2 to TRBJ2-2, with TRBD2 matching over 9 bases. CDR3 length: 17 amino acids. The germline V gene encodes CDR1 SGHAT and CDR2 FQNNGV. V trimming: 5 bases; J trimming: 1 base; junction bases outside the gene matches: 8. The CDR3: CASSNLRLAENTGELFF. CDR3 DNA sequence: TGTGCCAGCAGCAATCTCCGACTAGCGGAGAACACCGGGGAGCTGTTTTTT.

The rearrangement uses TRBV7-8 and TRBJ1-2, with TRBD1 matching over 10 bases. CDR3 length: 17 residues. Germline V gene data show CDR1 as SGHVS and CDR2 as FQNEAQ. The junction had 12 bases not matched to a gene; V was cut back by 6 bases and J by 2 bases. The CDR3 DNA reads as TGTGCCAGCAGTGACAACTTGGGGACAGGGGACAACTATGGCTACACCTTC. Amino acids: CASSDNLGTGDNYGYTF.

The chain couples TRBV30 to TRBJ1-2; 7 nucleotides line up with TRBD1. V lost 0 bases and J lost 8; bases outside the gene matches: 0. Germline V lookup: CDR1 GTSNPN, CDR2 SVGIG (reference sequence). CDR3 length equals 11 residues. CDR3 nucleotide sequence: TGTGCCTGGAGTGTAGGGGGCGGCTACACCTTC. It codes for CAWSVGGGYTF.

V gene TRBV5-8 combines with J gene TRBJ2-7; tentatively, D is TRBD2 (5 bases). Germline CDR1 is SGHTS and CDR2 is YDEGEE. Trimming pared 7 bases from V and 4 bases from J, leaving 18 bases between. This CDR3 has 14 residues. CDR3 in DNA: TGTGCCAGCCTGTCTACTAGTGGCTTTTACGAGCAGTACTTC. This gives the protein CASLSTSGFYEQYF.

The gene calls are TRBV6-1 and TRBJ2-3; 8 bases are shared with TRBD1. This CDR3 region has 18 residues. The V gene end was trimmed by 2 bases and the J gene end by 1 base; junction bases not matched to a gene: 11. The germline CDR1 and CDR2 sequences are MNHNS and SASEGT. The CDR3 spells CASSERGPGTGRTDTQYF. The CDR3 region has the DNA TGTGCCAGCAGTGAAAGGGGACCCGGGACAGGACGCACAGATACGCAGTATTTT.

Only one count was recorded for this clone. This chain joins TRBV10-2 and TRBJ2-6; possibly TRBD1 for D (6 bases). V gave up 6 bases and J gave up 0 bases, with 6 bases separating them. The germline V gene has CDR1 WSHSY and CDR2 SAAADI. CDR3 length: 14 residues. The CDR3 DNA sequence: TGCGCCAGCAGAGGGGGCTCTGGGGCCAACGTCCTGACTTTC. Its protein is CASRGGSGANVLTF.

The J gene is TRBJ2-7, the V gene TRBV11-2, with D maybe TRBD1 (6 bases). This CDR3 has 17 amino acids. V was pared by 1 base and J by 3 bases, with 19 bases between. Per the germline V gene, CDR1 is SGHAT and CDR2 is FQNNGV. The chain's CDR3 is CASSLALTGLEDYEQYF. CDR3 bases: TGTGCCAGCAGCTTAGCTCTGACAGGCCTCGAGGACTACGAGCAGTACTTC.